This record looks at one T cell receptor beta chain sequence and its context. Its antigen is not yet known. The input lacks base qualities; no much larger clone sits a single base away. The trial excluded patients who had a history of autoimmune disease or who were on systemic immunosuppression. Peripheral blood for TCR sequencing was drawn from every dose cohort at baseline, at cycle 4 day 1 and at cycle 7 day 1. The samples were taken from a phase I, first-in-human, multicenter, open-label dose-escalation trial of ivuxolimab. The trial enrolled adults with locally advanced or metastatic head and neck squamous cell, hepatocellular, melanoma or renal cell carcinoma. Before TCR sequencing, CD4+ T cells and CD8+ T cells were sorted from peripheral blood as separate populations. The germline V gene gives CDR1 as SGHTA and CDR2 as FQGTGA. From the cysteine up to the phenylalanine, the CDR3 has a length of 13 residues. Kept here is only the CDR3 DNA, which spans 39 bases and is read in frame from base 1. V sheds 8 bases and J sheds 7 bases, leaving 18 bases between their ends.

These data belong to a study of OX40 agonist ivuxolimab in advanced cancers. For the wider study: The costimulatory receptor OX40 (CD134) was targeted by ivuxolimab, a fully human IgG2 agonistic monoclonal antibody. Prior anti-PD-1, anti-PD-L1 or anti-CTLA-4 therapy was permitted, and checkpoint inhibitors had been received by less than 45% of dose-escalation patients. Among the 50 to 55 dose-escalation patients, about 20 had hepatocellular carcinoma, about 15 melanoma, 9 renal cell carcinoma and 9 head and neck cancer. Peripheral TCRbeta sequencing aimed to test whether ivuxolimab altered TCR sequence diversity and caused clonal T-cell expansion. Partial responses were achieved by three dose-escalation patients, of whom one had hepatocellular carcinoma and two had cutaneous melanoma. Intravenous ivuxolimab was administered to patients every 2 weeks at six dose levels: 0.01, 0.1, 0.3, 1.5, 3 and 10 mg/kg. In the dose-escalation cohort, roughly 82% of patients were male, and the mean age was 60 years with a range of roughly 23 to 79. The paper reports the monotherapy dose-escalation portion (N of about 54 patients) of the phase I ivuxolimab trial. Findings and caveats that apply to the study as a whole: Partial responders in the 0.1-3.0 mg/kg groups had among the lowest normalized peripheral clonal expansion, especially among CD8+ T cells. After ivuxolimab, expanded clones were on average more numerous among CD8+ T cells than among CD4+ T cells. Which antigens the clonally expanded peripheral T cells were specific for was not determined. Low levels of normalized T-cell clonal expansion were also seen in some patients who did not respond. Clonal expansion of both CD4+ and CD8+ blood T cells was observed from baseline to week 6 at doses 0.1 to 3.0 mg/kg.

Genomic DNA was extracted from sorted cells for sequencing of the TCRbeta CDR3 region. TCRbeta CDR3 regions were sequenced using the immunoSEQ Assay. TCRdb took over this immuneACCESS table, retaining in-frame rearrangements with V and J assigned. Such tables are incomplete; in checked studies, under half of the missing clones stem from an unresolved V gene, and the remainder is unexplained. Across this sample there are about 50,000 clones, with 80% to 85% seen only once. The top ten clones comprise less than 4% of the sample. The sequenced sample was CD4+ or CD8+ T cells sorted from blood, obtained in a trial of the OX40 agonist ivuxolimab. The chain is made from TRBV7-3 and TRBJ2-7; TRBD2 might be the D gene, on 5 matching bases. The sequence was collected from an adult with an advanced solid tumor such as melanoma, head and neck, liver or kidney cancer. The DNA sequence reads TGTGCCAGCTCCCAGACCTCCACGGGGGAGCAGTACTTC. Protein translation: CASSQTSTGEQYF.